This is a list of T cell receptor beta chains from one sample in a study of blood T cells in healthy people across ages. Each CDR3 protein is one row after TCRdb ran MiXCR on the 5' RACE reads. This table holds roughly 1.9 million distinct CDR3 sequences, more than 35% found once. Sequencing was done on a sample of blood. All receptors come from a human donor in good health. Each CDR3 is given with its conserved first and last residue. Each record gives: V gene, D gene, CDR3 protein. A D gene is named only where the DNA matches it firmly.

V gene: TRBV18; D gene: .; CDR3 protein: CASSPVGSGFNEQYF
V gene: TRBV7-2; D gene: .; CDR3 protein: CASSLPGLPPETQYF
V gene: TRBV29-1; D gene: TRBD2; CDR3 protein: CSYAGRLAGGLEQFF
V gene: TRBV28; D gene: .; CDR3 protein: CASKRTRNQPQHF
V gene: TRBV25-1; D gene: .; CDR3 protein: CASSEGNPYNEQFF
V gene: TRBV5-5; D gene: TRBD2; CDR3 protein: CASSLVSLAGATGEQFF
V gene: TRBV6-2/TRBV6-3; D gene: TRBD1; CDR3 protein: CARRGPGQGLNYGYTF
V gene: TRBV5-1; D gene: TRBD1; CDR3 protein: CASSLAGQGKYNEQFF
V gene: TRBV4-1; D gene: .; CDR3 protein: CASSLSYGSSGDEQFF
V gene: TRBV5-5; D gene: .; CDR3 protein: CASSLNDMTEAFF
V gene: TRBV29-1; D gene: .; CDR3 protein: CSVEGRYTDTQYF
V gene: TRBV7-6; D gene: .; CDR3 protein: CASSSSQTQPQHF
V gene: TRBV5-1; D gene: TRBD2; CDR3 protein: CASSLASSGGAYNEQFF
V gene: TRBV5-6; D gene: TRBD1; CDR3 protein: CASSFGTATYNEQFF
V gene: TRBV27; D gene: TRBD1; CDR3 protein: CASNKTRDRGNYGYTF
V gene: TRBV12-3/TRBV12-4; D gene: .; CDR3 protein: CASRLQQGDYGYTF
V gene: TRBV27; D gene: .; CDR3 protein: CASNTGADTQYF
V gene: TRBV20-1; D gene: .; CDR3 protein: CSASETSRETQYF
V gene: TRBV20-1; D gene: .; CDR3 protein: CSAKSPGGVEKLFF
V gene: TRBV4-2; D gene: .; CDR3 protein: CASSQEPGHQLIREKLFF
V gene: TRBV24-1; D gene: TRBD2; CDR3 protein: CATRPLDGGAGEQFF
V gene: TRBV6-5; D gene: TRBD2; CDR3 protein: CASSWGGRAGVGTDTQYF
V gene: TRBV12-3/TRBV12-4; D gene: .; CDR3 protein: CASRVTNTEAFF
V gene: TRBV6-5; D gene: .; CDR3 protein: CASSSSLDGFYGYTF
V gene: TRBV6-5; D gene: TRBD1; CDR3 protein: CTSSYPTRDRDYPEQYF
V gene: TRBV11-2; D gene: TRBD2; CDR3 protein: CASSLGVSGGDNEQFF